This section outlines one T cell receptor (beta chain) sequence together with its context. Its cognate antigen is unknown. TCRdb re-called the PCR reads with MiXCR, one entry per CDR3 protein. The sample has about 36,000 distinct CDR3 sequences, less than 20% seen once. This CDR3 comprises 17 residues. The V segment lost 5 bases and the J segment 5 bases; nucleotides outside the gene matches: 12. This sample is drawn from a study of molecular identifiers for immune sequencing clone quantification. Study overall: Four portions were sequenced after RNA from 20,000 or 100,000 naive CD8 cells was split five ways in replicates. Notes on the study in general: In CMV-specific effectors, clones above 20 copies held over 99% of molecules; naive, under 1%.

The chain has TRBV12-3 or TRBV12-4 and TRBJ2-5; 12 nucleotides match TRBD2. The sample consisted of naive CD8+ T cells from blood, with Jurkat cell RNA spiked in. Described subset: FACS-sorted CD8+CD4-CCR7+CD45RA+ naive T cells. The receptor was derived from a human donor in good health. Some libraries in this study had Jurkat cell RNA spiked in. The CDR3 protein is CASSPRLAGVFGETQYF. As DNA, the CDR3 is TGTGCCAGCAGTCCCAGACTAGCGGGAGTTTTCGGGGAGACCCAGTACTTC.